These 19 T cell receptor beta chains originate from one sample sequenced in a study of shared clonotypes between healthy human individuals. Naive CD8 cells were CD45RO-negative, positively selected for CCR7, excluding terminally differentiated effector memory CD45RA+ cells. The table came from immunoSEQ multiplex PCR; TCRdb's copy has only in-frame clones and leaves some out. The table lists millions of clones, approximately 94% of them singletons. The sequenced material came from naive CD8+ T cells sorted from blood. The receptors were sampled from a man younger than 35 in good health.

A single count supports this clone. The rearrangement joins TRBV28 to TRBJ2-3; TRBD2 matches 9 bases. Germline V gene lookup returns CDR1 MDHEN and CDR2 SYDVKM. V lost 10 bases, J lost 5 bases, and 4 bases stayed unmatched. CDR3 size: 12 residues. As DNA, the CDR3 is TGTGCCATTCGCGGGGGGGGAGATACGCAGTATTTT. It yields the protein CAIRGGGDTQYF. Filled out from reference TRBV28 and TRBJ2-3, the complete variable domain reads DVKVTQSSRYLVKRTGEKVFLECVQDMDHENMFWYRQDPGLGLRLIYFSYDVKMKEKGDIPEGYSVSREKKERFSLILESASTNQTSMYLCAIRGGGDTQYFGPGTRLTVL.

This rearrangement joins TRBV15 to TRBJ2-1; 11 nucleotides match TRBD2. Germline CDR1 LNHNV, CDR2 YYDKDF (reference sequence). The V and J ends lost 4 bases and 4 bases, in that order; junction bases with no gene match: 6. The CDR3 has 16 residues. The CDR3 region is CATSTTLAGGYNEQFF. Here the CDR3 DNA reads TGTGCCACCAGCACTACGCTAGCGGGGGGATACAATGAGCAGTTCTTC.

V gene TRBV7-9 combines with J gene TRBJ2-1; weak D call: TRBD2 (6 bases). The CDR3 is 17 amino acids. Trimming left V 4 bases short and J 5 bases short, with 21 bases between. Germline V gene lookup returns CDR1 SEHNR and CDR2 FQNEAQ (reference sequence). CDR3 sequence: CASSSKQVGGYNNEQFF. CDR3 in DNA: TGTGCCAGCAGCTCAAAACAAGTGGGGGGATACAACAATGAGCAGTTCTTC.

In its sample, this clone was seen once. This chain links TRBV30 with TRBJ1-1; D remains ambiguous. The V gene lost 2 bases and the J gene lost 3 bases, with 7 bases spanning the gap. CDR1 GTSNPN and CDR2 SVGIG come from the germline V gene (reference sequence). There are 12 residues in the CDR3. This CDR3 reads CAWSYGDTEAFF. CDR3 nucleotide sequence: TGTGCCTGGAGTTATGGGGACACTGAAGCTTTCTTT.

This chain links TRBV7-9 with TRBJ2-7; no clear D. The CDR3 totals 17 residues. V lost 5 bases and J lost 5, with 25 bases in between. Germline loops: CDR1 SEHNR, CDR2 FQNEAQ (reference sequence). CDR3 DNA sequence: TGTGCCAGCAGCATGACCCATCTGGGCCCCCCCACCCACGAGCAGTACTTC. It is translated as CASSMTHLGPPTHEQYF.

V and J are TRBV7-2 and TRBJ2-1; 7 nucleotides line up with TRBD1. The CDR3 has 17 residues. From germline, CDR1 is SGHTA and CDR2 FQGNSA. The trim removed 2 bases at V and 0 bases at J, leaving 7 bases unmatched. CDR3: CASSLPRQGGSYNEQFF. CDR3 coding DNA: TGTGCCAGCAGCTTACCCAGACAGGGTGGCTCCTACAATGAGCAGTTCTTC.

This chain links TRBV9 with TRBJ2-1; a weak D match, TRBD2 (6 bases). V was clipped by 6 bases and J by 8 bases, with 21 bases between them. This CDR3 comprises 15 residues. The germline V gene has CDR1 SGDLS and CDR2 YYNGEE. The CDR3 protein is CASTPLGGNGDEQFF. The CDR3 DNA sequence: TGTGCCAGCACCCCCTTGGGCGGGAACGGCGATGAGCAGTTCTTC.

The rearrangement joins TRBV10-3 to TRBJ2-7; 7 nucleotides agree with TRBD1. V lost 0 bases, J lost 3 bases, and 2 bases stayed unmatched. This CDR3 has 14 residues. Germline values: CDR1 ENHRY, CDR2 SYGVKD. CDR3 bases: TGTGCCATCAGTGAGTCCCAGGGGGACTACGAGCAGTACTTC. Translated, it gives CAISESQGDYEQYF.

Concerning this clone: This same CDR3 is encoded by further DNA sequences in the sample. The chain carries TRBV6-5 and TRBJ2-7; 7 bases align to TRBD1. Unmatched junction bases numbered 3, after V lost 0 bases and J lost 4 bases. Germline CDR1 reads MNHEY; CDR2 reads SVGAGI. The CDR3 covers 14 residues. The CDR3 DNA is TGTGCCAGCAGTTACTCAGAACAGGGGTACGAGCAGTACTTC. The encoded protein is CASSYSEQGYEQYF.

The chain recombines TRBV27 with TRBJ2-1; 7 nucleotides line up with TRBD2. The CDR3 spans 16 residues. V lost 3 bases, J lost 7 bases, and 12 bases stayed unmatched. CDR1 MNHEY and CDR2 SMNVEV come from the germline V gene (reference sequence). CDR3 in DNA: TGTGCCAGCAGTTTTTCCGGGGGGTTAGTTTGGAATGAGCAGTTCTTC. Amino acids: CASSFSGGLVWNEQFF.

This chain connects TRBV7-9 to TRBJ2-7; no firm D call. V lost 4 bases and J 3 bases, leaving 22 bases between the germline ends. The CDR3 sequence is 17 residues long. CDR1 SEHNR and CDR2 FQNEAQ come from the germline V gene (reference sequence). CDR3 nucleotide sequence: TGTGCCAGCAGCTCGTCTTCCGGACGCCCTAACGGCTACGAGCAGTACTTC. Protein sequence: CASSSSSGRPNGYEQYF.

V and J are TRBV11-2 and TRBJ2-1; 7 bases are a match to TRBD2. This CDR3 spans 14 amino acids. Germline CDR1 and CDR2: SGHAT and FQNNGV. With 1 base clipped from V and 7 bases from J, the junction kept 4 bases outside the gene matches. The CDR3 here is CASSLGGLGNEQFF. As DNA, the CDR3 is TGTGCCAGCAGCTTAGGAGGACTAGGGAATGAGCAGTTCTTC.

The V call is TRBV19, the J call TRBJ2-3, with D possibly being TRBD1 (5 bases). Between the trimmed V and J ends, which lost 4 bases and 4 bases, there was a span of 12 bases. The CDR3 runs to 14 residues. The germline V gene encodes CDR1 LNHDA and CDR2 SQIVND (reference sequence). CDR3 in DNA: TGTGCCAGTAGTAGGGAAGGGGCGGCAGATACGCAGTATTTT. The encoded protein is CASSREGAADTQYF.

V usage is TRBV13 and J usage is TRBJ2-1; 8 bases match TRBD1. CDR1 and CDR2 from the germline V gene are PRHDT and FYEKMQ (reference sequence). This CDR3 spans 15 amino acids. Losses at the gene ends were 4 bases for V and 2 bases for J; bases not matched to a gene: 4. The CDR3 here is CASSSGQAAYNEQFF. CDR3 in DNA: TGTGCCAGCAGCTCGGGACAGGCCGCCTACAATGAGCAGTTCTTC. Together with reference TRBV13 and TRBJ2-1, the CDR3 gives the full variable domain: AAGVIQSPRHLIKEKRETATLKCYPIPRHDTVYWYQQGPGQDPQFLISFYEKMQSDKGSIPDRFSAQQFSDYHSELNMSSLELGDSALYFCASSSGQAAYNEQFFGPGTRLTVL.

The chain links TRBV7-8 to TRBJ2-1, with a possible D match to TRBD2 (7 bases). The CDR3 has 15 amino acids. The ends were cut back, 2 bases at V and 7 bases at J, with 15 bases in the middle. Germline V lookup: CDR1 SGHVS, CDR2 FQNEAQ. CDR3 sequence (DNA): TGTGCCAGCAGCTTAAGCGCAGGGGAGGGAAATGAGCAGTTCTTC. Encoded protein: CASSLSAGEGNEQFF.

This clone was detected only once. The chain carries TRBV4-2 and TRBJ2-5; 9 positions agree with TRBD2. The germline gives CDR1 LGHNA, CDR2 YNFKEQ. The trim removed 0 bases at V and 2 bases at J, leaving 4 bases unmatched. The CDR3 is 16 amino acids. For the CDR3, the DNA is TGTGCCAGCAGCCAAGACCTAGCGGGGATTCAAGAGACCCAGTACTTC. Translated: CASSQDLAGIQETQYF.

V is TRBV6-6 and J is TRBJ2-7, with D possibly TRBD2 on 6 matching bases. V was pared by 1 base and J by 3 bases, with 16 bases between. Germline V gene lookup returns CDR1 MNHNY and CDR2 SVGAGI (reference sequence). The CDR3 has 16 amino acids. In DNA form, the CDR3 reads TGTGCCAGCAGTTACTTCCCTAGCGAGGTATACTACGAGCAGTACTTC. Its protein is CASSYFPSEVYYEQYF.

This chain uses TRBV4-1 with TRBJ2-7; perhaps D is TRBD1 or TRBD2 (5 bases each). The V end lost 0 bases, the J end lost 12 bases, and 18 bases lay between the germline ends. Germline V lookup: CDR1 MGHRA, CDR2 YSYEKL. This CDR3 spans 14 amino acids. The CDR3 sequence is CASSQDLATEGLYF. The CDR3 DNA is TGCGCCAGCAGCCAAGATCTGGCCACCGAGGGGCTGTACTTC.

The V call is TRBV9, the J call TRBJ2-2; TRBD2 matches 7 bases. From germline, CDR1 is SGDLS and CDR2 YYNGEE. Trimming cost V 3 bases and J 6 bases; bases outside gene matches: 11. The CDR3 is made up of 16 amino acids. The CDR3 coding sequence is TGTGCCAGCAGCGCTGGACCCGGGACTATTGCCGGGGAGCTGTTTTTT. It yields the protein CASSAGPGTIAGELFF.